This TCR beta chain derives from a study of T cell responses to AZD1222 COVID-19 vaccine. As to this clone: Its antigen remains unknown.

Repertoires were generated with immunoSEQ multiplex PCR, while TCRdb's copy carries only in-frame clones and drops some. The repertoire holds 40,000 to 55,000 clones, with roughly 91% as singletons. Overall study findings and caveats: Two AZD1222 administrations were followed by greater Spike-specific TCR breadth and depth.

Germline V gene data show CDR1 as PRHDT and CDR2 as FYEKMQ (reference sequence). CDR3 size: 13 residues. V lost 1 base, J lost 10 bases, and 8 bases lay in between. The sequence derives from an adult who received the AZD1222 COVID-19 vaccine. The material was peripheral blood, obtained 28 days after the second AZD1222 dose. The rearrangement uses TRBV13 and TRBJ1-6; D gene ambiguous. CDR3 nucleotide sequence: TGTGCCAGCAGCTTAGACCAGAGGTCACCCCTCCACTTT. Amino acids: CASSLDQRSPLHF. The complete variable domain, with remaining parts taken from reference TRBV13 and TRBJ1-6, reads AAGVIQSPRHLIKEKRETATLKCYPIPRHDTVYWYQQGPGQDPQFLISFYEKMQSDKGSIPDRFSAQQFSDYHSELNMSSLELGDSALYFCASSLDQRSPLHFGNGTRLTVT.